This T cell receptor beta chain was observed in a study of T cell responses to AZD1222 COVID-19 vaccine. Findings and limits, study-wide: Unmutated variant regions are reportedly targeted by nearly half of spike-specific TCRs. An increase in Spike-specific TCR breadth and depth was observed after two AZD1222 doses.

Clones were sequenced by immunoSEQ multiplex PCR, and TCRdb holds only the in-frame ones, with some missing. The sample consists of some 100,000 clones, around 90% of them appearing once. Germline CDR1 and CDR2: SEHNR and FQNEAQ (reference sequence). CDR3 size: 13 residues. Trimming stripped 11 bases from V and 0 bases from J, with 10 bases between. Comment on this clone: The antigen is not known.

This sequence was found in an adult in good health. The specimen comprised peripheral blood, sampled on day 0 of AZD1222 vaccination. The chain couples TRBV7-9 to TRBJ1-4; no firm D call. CDR3 DNA: TGTGCCGCCCGGGGTGCAACTAATGAAAAACTGTTTTTT. It is translated as CAARGATNEKLFF.